This TCR beta chain appears in the sequencing data of a study of human T cells and chemical hapten exposure. Regarding the study as a whole: Expanded TCRs were compared with controls, and the expanded TCRs formed significantly more large CDR3 similarity clusters.

Documented time point: pre-sensitization, week 0. The treatment: therapeutic diphenylcyclopropenone sensitization with weekly scalp DPC. This CDR3 region has 17 residues. With 6 bases clipped from V and 5 bases from J, the junction kept 10 bases outside the gene matches. Germline CDR1 and CDR2: SGHNT and YENEEA. On this clonotype itself: Its target is not known.

Using its own MiXCR run on the RACE reads, TCRdb lists one record per CDR3 protein. This table holds approximately 41,000 distinct CDR3 sequences, less than 9% found once. This TCR derives from a woman between 45 and 65 years old with alopecia areata. Some clones in this sample may be carry-over from other donors' samples. Sequenced here: whole blood, sampled in connection with sensitization to the hapten diphenylcyclopropenone (DPC). The gene calls are TRBV11-3 and TRBJ2-2, with 12 positions matching TRBD1. The CDR3 nucleotides are TGTGCCAGCAGTAACCCGGGACAGGGGGCGTGGACCGGGGAGCTGTTTTTT. It codes for CASSNPGQGAWTGELFF.